This T cell receptor beta chain was recorded in a study of molecular identifiers for immune sequencing clone quantification. Turning to the study itself: In replicates, RNA taken from roughly 18,000 or 92,000 naive CD8 cells was divided five ways, and four portions underwent sequencing.

Germline V gene data show CDR1 as MDHEN and CDR2 as SYDVKM. V lost 4 bases and J 8 bases, leaving 20 bases between the germline ends. The CDR3 has 16 residues. By sample share, this clonotype is medium-sized. Its matching antigen is unknown. Listed TCR primers, together with previously described methods, were used for the bulk TCR libraries. TCRdb re-called the PCR reads with MiXCR, one entry per CDR3 protein. The profile shows 13,000 or so distinct CDR3 sequences, 15% to 20% of them singletons. Study results and limitations: Barcodes shared by identical TCR molecules could lead to underestimated sizes of highly expanded clones. Clones that had above 20 RNA copies took up over 98% of effector molecules but under 1% in naive cells.

This TCR derives from a human donor in good health. Some libraries in this study had Jurkat cell RNA spiked in. The chain recombines TRBV28 with TRBJ1-4, with a weak D call TRBD1 (5 bases). The specimen was naive CD8+ T cells from blood, with Jurkat cell RNA spiked in. Subset of the sample: FACS-sorted CD8+CD4-CCR7+CD45RA+ naive T cells. The CDR3 bases are TGTGCCAGCAGTTCGCCCGGGGCAGAATGGTACGAAAAACTGTTTTTT. Amino acid sequence: CASSSPGAEWYEKLFF.